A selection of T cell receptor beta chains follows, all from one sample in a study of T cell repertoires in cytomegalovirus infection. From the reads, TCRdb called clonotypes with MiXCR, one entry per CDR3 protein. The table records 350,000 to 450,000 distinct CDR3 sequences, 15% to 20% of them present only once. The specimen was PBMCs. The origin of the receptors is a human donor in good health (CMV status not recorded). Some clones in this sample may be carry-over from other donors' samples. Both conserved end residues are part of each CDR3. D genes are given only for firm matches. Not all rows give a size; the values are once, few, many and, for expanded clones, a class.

cdr3_aa: CASSAQGNGYTF
cdr3_nt: TGTGCCAGCAGCGCACAGGGTAACGGCTACACCTTC
j_call: TRBJ1-2
v_call: TRBV7-8
clone_size: -
d_call: -

cdr3_aa: CASSDGFYEQYF
cdr3_nt: TGTGCCAGCTCCGACGGGTTCTACGAGCAGTACTTC
j_call: TRBJ2-7
v_call: TRBV6-2/TRBV6-3
clone_size: few
d_call: -

cdr3_aa: CASRRGDPYNEQFF
cdr3_nt: TGTGCCAGCAGGAGGGGGGATCCATACAATGAGCAGTTCTTC
j_call: TRBJ2-1
v_call: TRBV6-1
clone_size: few
d_call: -

cdr3_aa: CASSEVADSYEQYF
cdr3_nt: TGTGCCAGCAGTGAAGTGGCCGACTCCTACGAGCAGTACTTC
j_call: TRBJ2-7
v_call: TRBV6-1
clone_size: few
d_call: -

cdr3_aa: CASSTNRGQIGTEAFF
cdr3_nt: TGTGCCAGCAGCACGAACAGGGGGCAGATTGGCACTGAAGCTTTCTTT
j_call: TRBJ1-1
v_call: TRBV7-2
clone_size: many
d_call: TRBD1

cdr3_aa: CASSALSGANVLTF
cdr3_nt: TGTGCCAGCAGCGCCCTCTCTGGGGCCAACGTCCTGACTTTC
j_call: TRBJ2-6
v_call: TRBV7-9
clone_size: -
d_call: -

cdr3_aa: CASSLQYGYTF
cdr3_nt: TGTGCCAGCAGCTTACAGTATGGCTACACCTTC
j_call: TRBJ1-2
v_call: TRBV6-1
clone_size: few
d_call: -

cdr3_aa: CSASIGIGSPLHF
cdr3_nt: TGCAGTGCTAGCATAGGGATAGGTTCACCCCTCCACTTT
j_call: TRBJ1-6
v_call: TRBV20-1
clone_size: -
d_call: -

cdr3_aa: CASSTDWGGNEQLF
cdr3_nt: TGTGCCAGCAGCACGGACTGGGGGGGCAATGAGCAGTTGTTC
j_call: TRBJ2-1
v_call: TRBV7-2
clone_size: -
d_call: -

cdr3_aa: CASSPVLVVSEAFF
cdr3_nt: TGCGCCAGCAGCCCCGTTTTGGTGGTGAGTGAAGCTTTCTTT
j_call: TRBJ1-1
v_call: TRBV4-1
clone_size: -
d_call: -

cdr3_aa: CASSHTGDKGPQHF
cdr3_nt: TGTGCCAGCAGCCATACAGGGGACAAAGGGCCCCAGCATTTT
j_call: TRBJ1-5
v_call: TRBV3-1
clone_size: many
d_call: TRBD1

cdr3_aa: CARLITGHSYEQYF
cdr3_nt: TGTGCCAGGTTAATTACGGGACACAGCTACGAGCAGTACTTC
j_call: TRBJ2-7
v_call: TRBV7-9
clone_size: many
d_call: -

cdr3_aa: CASSLALDSEQFF
cdr3_nt: TGTGCCAGCAGCTTAGCTCTGGACAGCGAGCAGTTCTTC
j_call: TRBJ2-1
v_call: TRBV7-8
clone_size: many
d_call: -

cdr3_aa: CASSLTSWWETQYF
cdr3_nt: TGTGCCAGCAGCTTAACATCCTGGTGGGAGACCCAGTACTTC
j_call: TRBJ2-5
v_call: TRBV7-9
clone_size: many
d_call: -

cdr3_aa: CASSLSPGIQYF
cdr3_nt: TGTGCCAGCAGCCTATCCCCCGGGATTCAGTATTTT
j_call: TRBJ2-3
v_call: TRBV12-3/TRBV12-4
clone_size: -
d_call: -

cdr3_aa: CASMRGGGNTEAFF
cdr3_nt: TGTGCCAGCATGAGGGGGGGGGGGAACACTGAAGCTTTCTTT
j_call: TRBJ1-1
v_call: TRBV6-2/TRBV6-3
clone_size: -
d_call: -

cdr3_aa: CASSLGTSGGGYNEQFF
cdr3_nt: TGTGCCAGCAGTCTCGGGACTAGCGGGGGGGGTTACAATGAGCAGTTCTTC
j_call: TRBJ2-1
v_call: TRBV12-3/TRBV12-4
clone_size: -
d_call: TRBD2

cdr3_aa: CASTLTGTAGEQYF
cdr3_nt: TGTGCCAGTACCTTAACCGGGACGGCAGGCGAGCAGTACTTC
j_call: TRBJ2-7
v_call: TRBV19
clone_size: -
d_call: -

cdr3_aa: CASSSRQGASSNQPQHF
cdr3_nt: TGTGCCAGCAGCTCGAGACAGGGGGCTAGTAGCAATCAGCCCCAGCATTTT
j_call: TRBJ1-5
v_call: TRBV7-8
clone_size: many
d_call: TRBD1

cdr3_aa: CASSEGEWSTQYF
cdr3_nt: TGTGCCAGCAGTGAAGGGGAATGGAGTACGCAGTATTTT
j_call: TRBJ2-3
v_call: TRBV6-1
clone_size: many
d_call: -

cdr3_aa: CASSMLGASPGGGDNEQFF
cdr3_nt: TGTGCCAGCAGCATGCTGGGAGCCTCCCCAGGGGGCGGGGACAATGAGCAGTTCTTC
j_call: TRBJ2-1
v_call: TRBV13
clone_size: -
d_call: TRBD1

cdr3_aa: CASSPGWGSYNEQFF
cdr3_nt: TGTGCCAGTAGCCCGGGGTGGGGCTCCTACAATGAGCAGTTCTTC
j_call: TRBJ2-1
v_call: TRBV19
clone_size: few
d_call: -

cdr3_aa: CASSNRDRDEQYF
cdr3_nt: TGTGCCAGCAGCAACCGGGACAGGGACGAGCAGTACTTC
j_call: TRBJ2-7
v_call: TRBV11-2
clone_size: -
d_call: TRBD1

cdr3_aa: CAISGTGYNEQYF
cdr3_nt: TGTGCCATCAGCGGAACAGGGTATAACGAGCAGTACTTC
j_call: TRBJ2-7
v_call: TRBV10-3
clone_size: -
d_call: -

cdr3_aa: CASSPRTGIHEQYF
cdr3_nt: TGTGCCAGTAGTCCAAGGACAGGGATCCACGAGCAGTACTTC
j_call: TRBJ2-7
v_call: TRBV19
clone_size: -
d_call: TRBD1

cdr3_aa: CASSYLGPATETQYF
cdr3_nt: TGTGCCAGCAGTTATCTGGGACCGGCGACGGAGACCCAGTACTTC
j_call: TRBJ2-5
v_call: TRBV6-2/TRBV6-3
clone_size: -
d_call: -

cdr3_aa: CASEASSYNSPLHF
cdr3_nt: TGTGCCAGCGAGGCGAGCTCCTATAATTCACCCCTCCACTTT
j_call: TRBJ1-6
v_call: TRBV6-6
clone_size: -
d_call: -

cdr3_aa: CSARVAGTGYEKLFF
cdr3_nt: TGCAGTGCTAGAGTGGCGGGGACAGGTTATGAAAAACTGTTTTTT
j_call: TRBJ1-4
v_call: TRBV20-1
clone_size: -
d_call: TRBD1

cdr3_aa: CASSLVVVGTDTQYF
cdr3_nt: TGTGCCAGCAGCTTAGTGGTAGTGGGAACCGATACGCAGTATTTT
j_call: TRBJ2-3
v_call: TRBV7-2
clone_size: few
d_call: -

cdr3_aa: CASRSIRLAGGQETQYF
cdr3_nt: TGTGCCAGCCGCTCCATCCGACTAGCGGGAGGGCAAGAGACCCAGTACTTC
j_call: TRBJ2-5
v_call: TRBV6-2/TRBV6-3
clone_size: many
d_call: TRBD2

cdr3_aa: CASSNRRQGSYEQYF
cdr3_nt: TGTGCCAGCTCAAACCGGCGACAGGGTTCGTACGAGCAGTACTTC
j_call: TRBJ2-7
v_call: TRBV18
clone_size: -
d_call: TRBD1

cdr3_aa: CASSESPKGYTF
cdr3_nt: TGCGCCAGCAGTGAGTCCCCGAAGGGCTACACCTTC
j_call: TRBJ1-2
v_call: TRBV10-1
clone_size: -
d_call: -

cdr3_aa: CASRIATSSYNSPLHF
cdr3_nt: TGTGCCAGTAGGATAGCGACGAGCTCCTATAATTCACCCCTCCACTTT
j_call: TRBJ1-6
v_call: TRBV19
clone_size: -
d_call: -

cdr3_aa: CASRAGTGLDNEQFF
cdr3_nt: TGTGCCAGCAGGGCCGGGACAGGTCTGGACAATGAGCAGTTCTTC
j_call: TRBJ2-1
v_call: TRBV27
clone_size: few
d_call: TRBD1

cdr3_aa: CASSLRQGGYYEQYF
cdr3_nt: TGTGCCAGCAGTCTACGACAGGGCGGCTACTACGAGCAGTACTTC
j_call: TRBJ2-7
v_call: TRBV12-3/TRBV12-4
clone_size: few
d_call: TRBD1

cdr3_aa: CAAIGRAAGELFF
cdr3_nt: TGTGCTGCAATCGGGCGGGCCGCCGGGGAGCTGTTTTTT
j_call: TRBJ2-2
v_call: TRBV30
clone_size: many
d_call: -

cdr3_aa: CATYEDQSSYEQYF
cdr3_nt: TGTGCCACCTACGAGGATCAAAGCTCCTACGAGCAGTACTTC
j_call: TRBJ2-7
v_call: TRBV15
clone_size: -
d_call: -

cdr3_aa: CASSLSPGNEQFF
cdr3_nt: TGTGCCAGCAGTTTATCACCCGGAAATGAGCAGTTCTTC
j_call: TRBJ2-1
v_call: TRBV27
clone_size: few
d_call: -

cdr3_aa: CASSTSGTGGETQYF
cdr3_nt: TGTGCCAGCAGCACATCCGGGACAGGGGGGGAGACCCAGTACTTC
j_call: TRBJ2-5
v_call: TRBV28
clone_size: many
d_call: TRBD1

cdr3_aa: CAGSQLKGGDEKLFF
cdr3_nt: TGTGCCGGCAGCCAACTGAAGGGGGGAGATGAAAAACTGTTTTTT
j_call: TRBJ1-4
v_call: TRBV4-2
clone_size: -
d_call: -

cdr3_aa: CSAPTGVGDTGELFF
cdr3_nt: TGCAGTGCCCCGACGGGGGTAGGGGACACCGGGGAGCTGTTTTTT
j_call: TRBJ2-2
v_call: TRBV20-1
clone_size: -
d_call: -

cdr3_aa: CASSQSLVRCTDTQYF
cdr3_nt: TGCGCCAGCAGTCAATCCCTAGTGCGTTGCACAGATACGCAGTATTTT
j_call: TRBJ2-3
v_call: TRBV23-1
clone_size: few
d_call: -

cdr3_aa: CASSVYRAGDTQYF
cdr3_nt: TGTGCCAGCAGCGTATACCGGGCCGGTGATACGCAGTATTTT
j_call: TRBJ2-3
v_call: TRBV7-2
clone_size: many
d_call: -

cdr3_aa: CASSTDRNQPQHF
cdr3_nt: TGTGCCAGCAGCACCGACAGAAATCAGCCCCAGCATTTT
j_call: TRBJ1-5
v_call: TRBV7-8
clone_size: many
d_call: -

cdr3_aa: CASSLSPAQETQYF
cdr3_nt: TGTGCCAGCAGTTTATCCCCAGCACAAGAGACCCAGTACTTC
j_call: TRBJ2-5
v_call: TRBV28
clone_size: -
d_call: -

cdr3_aa: CASRWTENTEAFF
cdr3_nt: TGTGCCAGCAGGTGGACAGAGAACACTGAAGCTTTCTTT
j_call: TRBJ1-1
v_call: TRBV11-2
clone_size: many
d_call: -

cdr3_aa: CASSSRGGGQPQHF
cdr3_nt: TGTGCCAGCAGTAGTAGGGGCGGGGGTCAGCCCCAGCATTTT
j_call: TRBJ1-5
v_call: TRBV2
clone_size: -
d_call: -

cdr3_aa: CASSLGLAGGQTQYF
cdr3_nt: TGTGCCAGCAGTCTAGGACTAGCGGGAGGGCAGACCCAGTACTTC
j_call: TRBJ2-5
v_call: TRBV12-3/TRBV12-4
clone_size: many
d_call: TRBD2

cdr3_aa: CASQQGGVGELFF
cdr3_nt: TGTGCCAGCCAACAGGGGGGTGTCGGGGAGCTGTTTTTT
j_call: TRBJ2-2
v_call: TRBV7-2
clone_size: many
d_call: TRBD1

cdr3_aa: CASSESWWDEQFF
cdr3_nt: TGTGCCAGCAGTGAATCCTGGTGGGATGAGCAGTTCTTC
j_call: TRBJ2-1
v_call: TRBV25-1
clone_size: many
d_call: -

cdr3_aa: CASSQGQGQPQHF
cdr3_nt: TGCGCCAGCAGCCAAGGACAGGGACAGCCCCAGCATTTT
j_call: TRBJ1-5
v_call: TRBV4-1
clone_size: many
d_call: TRBD1